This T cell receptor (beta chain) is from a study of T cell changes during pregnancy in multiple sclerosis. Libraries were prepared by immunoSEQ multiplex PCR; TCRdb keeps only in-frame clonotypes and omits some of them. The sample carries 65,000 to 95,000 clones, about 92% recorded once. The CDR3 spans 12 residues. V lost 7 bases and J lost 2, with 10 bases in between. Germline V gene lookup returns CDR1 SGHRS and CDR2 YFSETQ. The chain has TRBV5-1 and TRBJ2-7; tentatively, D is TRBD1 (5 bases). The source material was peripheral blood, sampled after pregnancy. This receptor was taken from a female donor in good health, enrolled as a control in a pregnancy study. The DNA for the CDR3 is TGCGCCAGCGGACAAGGGACCTACGAGCAGTACTTC. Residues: CASGQGTYEQYF. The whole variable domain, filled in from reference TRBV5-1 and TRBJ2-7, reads KAGVTQTPRYLIKTRGQQVTLSCSPISGHRSVSWYQQTPGQGLQFLFEYFSETQRNKGNFPGRFSGRQFSNSRSEMNVSTLELGDSALYLCASGQGTYEQYFGPGTRLTVT.